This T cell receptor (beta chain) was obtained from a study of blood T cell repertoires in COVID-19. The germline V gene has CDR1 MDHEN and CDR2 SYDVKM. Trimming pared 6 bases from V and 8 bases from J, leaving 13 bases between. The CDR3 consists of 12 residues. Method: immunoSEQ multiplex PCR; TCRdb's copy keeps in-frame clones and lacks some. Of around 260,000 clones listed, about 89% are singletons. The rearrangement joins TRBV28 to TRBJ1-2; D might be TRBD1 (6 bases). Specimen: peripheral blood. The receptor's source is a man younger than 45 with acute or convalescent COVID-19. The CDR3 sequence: CASRPQGQGYTF. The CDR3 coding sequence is TGTGCCAGCAGACCCCAGGGGCAAGGCTACACCTTC.